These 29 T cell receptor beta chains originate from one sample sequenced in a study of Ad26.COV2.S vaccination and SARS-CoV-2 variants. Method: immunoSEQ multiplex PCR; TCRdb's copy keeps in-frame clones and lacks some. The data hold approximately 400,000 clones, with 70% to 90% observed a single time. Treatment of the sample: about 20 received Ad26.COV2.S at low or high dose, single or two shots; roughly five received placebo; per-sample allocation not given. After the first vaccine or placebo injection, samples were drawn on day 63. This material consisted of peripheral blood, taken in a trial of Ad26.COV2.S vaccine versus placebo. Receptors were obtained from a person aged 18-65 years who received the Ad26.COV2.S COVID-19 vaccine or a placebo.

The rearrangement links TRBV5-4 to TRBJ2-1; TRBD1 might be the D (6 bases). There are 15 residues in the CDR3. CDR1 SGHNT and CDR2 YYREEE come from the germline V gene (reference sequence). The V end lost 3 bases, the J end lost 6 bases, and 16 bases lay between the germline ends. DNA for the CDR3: TGTGCCAGCAGCTCGGGACAAAGCAGGACCAATGAGCAGTTCTTC. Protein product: CASSSGQSRTNEQFF.

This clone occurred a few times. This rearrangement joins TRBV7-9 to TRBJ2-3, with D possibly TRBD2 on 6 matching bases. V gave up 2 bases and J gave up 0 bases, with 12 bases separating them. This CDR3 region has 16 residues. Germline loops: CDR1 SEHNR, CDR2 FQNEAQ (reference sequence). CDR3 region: CASSLHLASSTDTQYF. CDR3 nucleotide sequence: TGTGCCAGCAGCTTACATCTAGCGTCTAGCACAGATACGCAGTATTTT.

The CDR3 sequence is CASSKNLYSSSSYNEQFF. The CDR3 DNA follows: TGTGCCAGCAGCAAAAACTTATATAGCAGTAGCTCCTACAATGAGCAGTTCTTC. The rearrangement links TRBV21-1 to TRBJ2-1; the D segment call TRBD2 is taken from the table without a DNA check. TRBV21-1 is deemed a pseudogene. The CDR3 runs to 18 residues.

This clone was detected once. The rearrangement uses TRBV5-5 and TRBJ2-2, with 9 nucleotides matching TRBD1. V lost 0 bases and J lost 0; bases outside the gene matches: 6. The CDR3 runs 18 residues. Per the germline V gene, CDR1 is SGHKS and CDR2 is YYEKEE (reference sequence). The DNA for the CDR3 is TGTGCCAGCAGCTTGGTCGCGGGACAGGGCCCGAACACCGGGGAGCTGTTTTTT. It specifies CASSLVAGQGPNTGELFF.

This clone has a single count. The CDR3 sequence is CAWSGPDRGRNENIQYF. In nucleotides, the CDR3 is TGTGCCTGGAGTGGCCCGGACAGGGGGCGAAATGAAAACATTCAGTACTTC. The chain joins TRBV30 to TRBJ2-4, with TRBD1 matching over 11 bases. V dropped 1 base and J dropped 5; count of bases not matched to a gene: 10. The CDR3 totals 17 residues. The germline V gene has CDR1 GTSNPN and CDR2 SVGIG (reference sequence).

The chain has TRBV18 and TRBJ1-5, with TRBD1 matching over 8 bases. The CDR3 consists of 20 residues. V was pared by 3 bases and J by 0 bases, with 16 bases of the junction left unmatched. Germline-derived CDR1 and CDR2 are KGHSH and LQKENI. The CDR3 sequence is CASSPAPGTGRDYSNQPQHF. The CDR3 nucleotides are TGTGCCAGCTCACCCGCACCCGGGACAGGCCGCGACTATAGCAATCAGCCCCAGCATTTT. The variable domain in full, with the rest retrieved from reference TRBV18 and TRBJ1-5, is NAGVMQNPRHLVRRRGQEARLRCSPMKGHSHVYWYRQLPEEGLKFMVYLQKENIIDESGMPKERFSAEFPKEGPSILRIQQVVRGDSAAYFCASSPAPGTGRDYSNQPQHFGDGTRLSIL.

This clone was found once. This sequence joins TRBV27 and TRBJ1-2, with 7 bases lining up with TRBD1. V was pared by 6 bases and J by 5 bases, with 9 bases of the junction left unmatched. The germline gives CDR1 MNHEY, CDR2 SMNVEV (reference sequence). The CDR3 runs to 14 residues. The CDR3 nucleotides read TGTGCCAGCAGGCCTATACAGGGGTTTTATGGCTACACCTTC. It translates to CASRPIQGFYGYTF.

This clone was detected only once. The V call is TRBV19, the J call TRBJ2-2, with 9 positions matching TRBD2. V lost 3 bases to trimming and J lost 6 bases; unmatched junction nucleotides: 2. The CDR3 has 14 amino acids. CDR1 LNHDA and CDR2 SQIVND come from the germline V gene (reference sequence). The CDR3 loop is CASSILAGSGELFF. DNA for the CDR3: TGTGCCAGTAGTATCCTAGCGGGGTCCGGGGAGCTGTTTTTT.

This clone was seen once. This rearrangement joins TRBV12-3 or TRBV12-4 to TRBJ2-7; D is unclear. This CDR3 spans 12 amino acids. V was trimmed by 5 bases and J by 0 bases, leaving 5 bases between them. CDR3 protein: CASSTSSYEQYF. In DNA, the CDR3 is TGTGCCAGCAGTACGAGCTCCTACGAGCAGTACTTC.

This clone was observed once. The CDR3 sequence: CATSRDSPDTQYF. As DNA, the CDR3 is TGTGCCACCAGCAGAGATTCCCCAGATACGCAGTATTTT. This chain uses TRBV15 with TRBJ2-3; no firm D call. In germline, CDR1 is LNHNV, CDR2 YYDKDF (reference sequence). The V end was cut by 0 bases, the J end by 4 bases, with 5 bases between. CDR3 length: 13 amino acids.

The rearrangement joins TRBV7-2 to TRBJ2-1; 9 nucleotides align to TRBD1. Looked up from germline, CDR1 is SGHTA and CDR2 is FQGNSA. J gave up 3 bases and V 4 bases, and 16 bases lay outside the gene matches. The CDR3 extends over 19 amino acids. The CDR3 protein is CASSSLGVTGGAVYNEQFF. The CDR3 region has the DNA TGTGCCAGCAGCTCCCTCGGAGTTACAGGGGGCGCAGTCTACAATGAGCAGTTCTTC. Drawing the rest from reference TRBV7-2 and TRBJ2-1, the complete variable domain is GAGVSQSPSNKVTEKGKDVELRCDPISGHTALYWYRQSLGQGLEFLIYFQGNSAPDKSGLPSDRFSAERTGGSVSTLTIQRTQQEDSAVYLCASSSLGVTGGAVYNEQFFGPGTRLTVL.

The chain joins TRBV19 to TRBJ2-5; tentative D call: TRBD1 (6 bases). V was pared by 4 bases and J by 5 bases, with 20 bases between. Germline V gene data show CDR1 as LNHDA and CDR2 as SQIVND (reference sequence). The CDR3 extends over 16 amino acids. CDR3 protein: CASSTLLGTLGETQYF. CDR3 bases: TGTGCCAGTAGTACGCTACTAGGGACACTTGGGGAGACCCAGTACTTC.

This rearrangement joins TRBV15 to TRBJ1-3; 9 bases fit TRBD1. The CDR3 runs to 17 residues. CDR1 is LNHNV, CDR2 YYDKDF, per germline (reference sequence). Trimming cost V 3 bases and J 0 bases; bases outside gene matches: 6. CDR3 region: CATSSPWGQGSGNTIYF. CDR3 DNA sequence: TGTGCCACCAGCAGCCCCTGGGGACAGGGCTCTGGAAACACCATATATTTT.

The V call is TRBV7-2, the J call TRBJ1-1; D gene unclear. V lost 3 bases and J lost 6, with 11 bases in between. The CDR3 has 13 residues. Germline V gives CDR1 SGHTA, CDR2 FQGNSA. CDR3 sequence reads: CASSLARPSEAFF. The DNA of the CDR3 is TGTGCCAGCAGCTTGGCCCGTCCATCTGAAGCTTTCTTT. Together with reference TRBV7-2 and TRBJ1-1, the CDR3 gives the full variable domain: GAGVSQSPSNKVTEKGKDVELRCDPISGHTALYWYRQSLGQGLEFLIYFQGNSAPDKSGLPSDRFSAERTGGSVSTLTIQRTQQEDSAVYLCASSLARPSEAFFGQGTRLTVV.

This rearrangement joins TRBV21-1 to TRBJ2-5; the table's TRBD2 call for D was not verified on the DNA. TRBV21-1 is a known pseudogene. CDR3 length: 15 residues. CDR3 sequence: CASSKELEGVETQYF. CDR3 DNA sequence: TGTGCCAGCAGCAAAGAATTGGAGGGCGTCGAGACCCAGTACTTC.

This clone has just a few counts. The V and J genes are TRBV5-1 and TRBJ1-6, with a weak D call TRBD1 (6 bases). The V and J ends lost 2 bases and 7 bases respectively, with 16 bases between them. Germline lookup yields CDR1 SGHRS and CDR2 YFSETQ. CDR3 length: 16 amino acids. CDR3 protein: CASSLTVTGENSPLHF. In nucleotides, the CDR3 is TGCGCCAGCAGCTTAACGGTGACAGGAGAAAATTCACCCCTCCACTTT.

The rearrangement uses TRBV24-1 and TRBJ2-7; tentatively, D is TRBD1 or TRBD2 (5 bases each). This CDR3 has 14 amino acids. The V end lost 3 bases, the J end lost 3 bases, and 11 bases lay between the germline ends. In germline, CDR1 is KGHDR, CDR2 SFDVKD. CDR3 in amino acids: CATSDTGTGYEQYF. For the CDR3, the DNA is TGTGCCACCAGTGATACCGGGACCGGCTACGAGCAGTACTTC.

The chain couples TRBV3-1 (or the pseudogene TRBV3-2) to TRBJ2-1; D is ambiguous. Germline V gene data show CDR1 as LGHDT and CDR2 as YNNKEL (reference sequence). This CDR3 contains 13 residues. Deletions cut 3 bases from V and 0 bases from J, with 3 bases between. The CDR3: CASSQSSYNEQFF. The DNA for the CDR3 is TGTGCCAGCAGCCAGAGCTCCTACAATGAGCAGTTCTTC.

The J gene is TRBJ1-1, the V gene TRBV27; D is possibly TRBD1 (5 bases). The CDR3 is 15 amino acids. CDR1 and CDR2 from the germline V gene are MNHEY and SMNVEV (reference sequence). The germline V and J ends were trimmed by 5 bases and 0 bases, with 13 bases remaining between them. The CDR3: CASSRDGIVNTEAFF. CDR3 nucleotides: TGTGCCAGCAGTCGGGACGGAATAGTGAACACTGAAGCTTTCTTT.

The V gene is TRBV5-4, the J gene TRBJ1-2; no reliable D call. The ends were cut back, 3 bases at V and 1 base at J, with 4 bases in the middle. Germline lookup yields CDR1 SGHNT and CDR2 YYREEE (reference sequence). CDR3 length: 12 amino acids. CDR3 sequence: CASSSSNYGYTF. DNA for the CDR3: TGTGCCAGCAGCTCAAGTAACTATGGCTACACCTTC.

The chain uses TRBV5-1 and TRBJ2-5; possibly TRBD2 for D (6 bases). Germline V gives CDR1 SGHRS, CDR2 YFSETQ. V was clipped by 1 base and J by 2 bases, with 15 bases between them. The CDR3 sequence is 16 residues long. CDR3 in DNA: TGCGCCAGCAGCTTGCCGCGGGACCGGCCGCAAGAGACCCAGTACTTC. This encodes CASSLPRDRPQETQYF.

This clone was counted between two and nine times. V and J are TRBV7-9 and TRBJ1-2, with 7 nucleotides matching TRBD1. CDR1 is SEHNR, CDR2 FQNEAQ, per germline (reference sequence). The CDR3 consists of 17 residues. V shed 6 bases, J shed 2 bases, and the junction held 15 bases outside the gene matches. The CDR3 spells CASSLSPDRPGNYGYTF. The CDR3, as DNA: TGTGCCAGCAGTCTAAGCCCGGACAGGCCCGGCAACTATGGCTACACCTTC.

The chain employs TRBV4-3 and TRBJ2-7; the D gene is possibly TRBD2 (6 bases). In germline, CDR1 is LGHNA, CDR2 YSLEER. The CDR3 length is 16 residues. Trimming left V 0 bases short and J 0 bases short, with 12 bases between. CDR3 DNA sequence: TGCGCCAGCAGCCAAGATGTGGGGACTGGCTCCTACGAGCAGTACTTC. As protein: CASSQDVGTGSYEQYF.

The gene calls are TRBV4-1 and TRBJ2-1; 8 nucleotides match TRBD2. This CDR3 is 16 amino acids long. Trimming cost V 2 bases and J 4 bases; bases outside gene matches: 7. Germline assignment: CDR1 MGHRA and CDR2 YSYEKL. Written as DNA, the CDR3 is TGCGCCAGCAGCCAACCTACAGCGGGAGCTTACAATGAGCAGTTCTTC. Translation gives CASSQPTAGAYNEQFF.

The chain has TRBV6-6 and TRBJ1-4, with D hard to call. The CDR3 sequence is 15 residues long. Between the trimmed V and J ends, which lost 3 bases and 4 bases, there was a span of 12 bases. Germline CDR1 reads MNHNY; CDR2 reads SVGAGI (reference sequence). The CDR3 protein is CASSYRGSNNEKLFF. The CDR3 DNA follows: TGTGCCAGCAGTTATCGTGGCAGCAATAATGAAAAACTGTTTTTT.

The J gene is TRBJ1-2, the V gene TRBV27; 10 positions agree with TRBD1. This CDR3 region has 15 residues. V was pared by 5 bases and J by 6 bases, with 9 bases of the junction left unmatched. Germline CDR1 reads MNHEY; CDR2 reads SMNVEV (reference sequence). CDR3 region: CASSPWTGGTDGYTF. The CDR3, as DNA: TGTGCCAGCAGTCCTTGGACAGGGGGAACGGATGGCTACACCTTC.

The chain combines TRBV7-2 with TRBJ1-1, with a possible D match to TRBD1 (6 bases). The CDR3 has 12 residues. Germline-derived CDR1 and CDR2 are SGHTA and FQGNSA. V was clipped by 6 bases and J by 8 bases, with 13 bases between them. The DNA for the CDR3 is TGTGCCAGCAGGGCCGGGACACTCGAAGCTTTCTTT. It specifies CASRAGTLEAFF.

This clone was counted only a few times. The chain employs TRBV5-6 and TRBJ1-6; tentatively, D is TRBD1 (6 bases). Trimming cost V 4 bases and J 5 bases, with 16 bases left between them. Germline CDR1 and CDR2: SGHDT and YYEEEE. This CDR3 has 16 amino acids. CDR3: CASSRGGGEDNSPLHF. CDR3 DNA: TGTGCCAGCAGCCGAGGTGGGGGCGAAGATAATTCACCCCTCCACTTT.

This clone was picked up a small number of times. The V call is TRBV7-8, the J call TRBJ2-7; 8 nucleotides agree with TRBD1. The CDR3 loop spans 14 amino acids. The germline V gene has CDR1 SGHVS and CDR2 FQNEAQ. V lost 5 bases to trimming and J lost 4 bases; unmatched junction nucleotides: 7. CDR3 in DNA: TGTGCCAGCAGCACTCCAGGGGGCGGGTACGAGCAGTACTTC. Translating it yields CASSTPGGGYEQYF.